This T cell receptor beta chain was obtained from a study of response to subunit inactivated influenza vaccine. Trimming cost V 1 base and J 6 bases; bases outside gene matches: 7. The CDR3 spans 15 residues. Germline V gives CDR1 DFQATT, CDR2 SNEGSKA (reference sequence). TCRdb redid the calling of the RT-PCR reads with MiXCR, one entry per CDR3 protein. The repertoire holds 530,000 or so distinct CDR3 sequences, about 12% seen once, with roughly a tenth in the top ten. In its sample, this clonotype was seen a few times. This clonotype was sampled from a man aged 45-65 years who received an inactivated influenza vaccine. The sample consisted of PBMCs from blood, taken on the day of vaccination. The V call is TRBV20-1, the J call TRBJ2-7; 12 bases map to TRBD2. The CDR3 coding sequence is TGCAGTGCTAGAGTTCCCCTAGCGGGAGGGCGCGAGCAGTACTTC. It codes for CSARVPLAGGREQYF.